What follows is one TCR beta chain and its context. Its antigen is unidentified. Other nucleotide sequences from this sample produce the same CDR3. This sample was taken from a study of shared clonotypes between healthy human individuals. Whole-study findings and limits: Estimated clonotype richness was generally higher in naive than memory subsets.

Per the original methods: Junction-only sequences without quality scores came from ImmunoSEQ, so filtering differed. The repertoire was sequenced with immunoSEQ multiplex PCR; TCRdb's copy has only in-frame clones and lacks some. Clone size and V and J calls were adopted from that table, with D and trimming inferred from the DNA. In the table there are about 2.1 million clones, around 95% of which are singletons. It was CD45RO-negative cells, positively selected for CCR7, that made up naive CD8 cells, with terminally differentiated effector memory CD45RA+ cells excluded. Healthy HIV-negative adults with no recent acute infections or vaccinations were recruited as donors. Per germline, CDR1 MGHRA and CDR2 YSYEKL. V dropped 1 base and J dropped 1 base, with 11 bases sitting between them. The CDR3 loop spans 15 amino acids.

This chain joins TRBV4-1 and TRBJ2-7; possible D gene TRBD1, 6 bases. The receptor comes from a man younger than 30 in good health. Some clones in this sample may be carry-over from other donors' samples. Sequenced: naive CD8+ T cells from PBMCs. CDR3 residues: CASSQGTEISYEQYF. The CDR3, as DNA: TGCGCCAGCAGCCAAGGGACAGAGATATCCTACGAGCAGTACTTC.